This T cell receptor (beta chain) is from a study of control samples from healthy donors and cancer patients. The ends were cut back, 3 bases at V and 3 bases at J, with 19 bases in the middle. Per germline, CDR1 MGHRA and CDR2 YSYEKL. The length of the CDR3 is 17 residues. Here immunoSEQ multiplex PCR was the method, and the copy in TCRdb shows in-frame clones only, minus some. Seen here are fewer than 120,000 clones, approximately 88% observed once, and the top ten hold 3.7%. This sequence was found in an older woman with lung cancer. Sequences were obtained from PBMCs. The chain recombines TRBV4-1 with TRBJ2-3; TRBD2 might be the D (5 bases). Written as DNA, the CDR3 is TGCGCCAGCAGCCAGTTGACTACCGCCCCTCTAACAGATACGCAGTATTTT. Its translation is CASSQLTTAPLTDTQYF.